This passage covers 4 T cell receptor beta chains from one sample sequenced in a study of Graves' ophthalmopathy and Graves' hyperthyroidism. TCR beta CDR3 regions were amplified from RNA transcripts. Scientists carried out first-round RT-PCR using HTBI primers and then a second-round multiplex PCR. MiXCR, applied by TCRdb to the multiplex PCR reads, yields one record per CDR3 protein. The profile shows almost 400,000 distinct CDR3 sequences, about 16% of them singletons. What was sequenced was peripheral blood. These receptors were taken from a woman under 30 with Graves' ophthalmopathy.

This clonotype was found many times. The chain links TRBV7-9 to TRBJ1-1, with a weak D call TRBD1 (5 bases). The CDR3 has 13 residues. Trimming stripped 2 bases from V and 2 bases from J, with 6 bases between. Germline lookup yields CDR1 SEHNR and CDR2 FQNEAQ (reference sequence). In nucleotides, the CDR3 is TGTGCCAGCAGCTTAAGGGACAACACTGAAGCTTTCTTT. This translates into CASSLRDNTEAFF.

V and J are TRBV6-1 and TRBJ1-2; perhaps TRBD1 as D (6 bases). This CDR3 region has 14 residues. V was clipped by 3 bases and J by 4 bases, with 12 bases between them. The germline gives CDR1 MNHNS, CDR2 SASEGT. CDR3 sequence: CASSDTGLGYGYTF. DNA of the CDR3: TGTGCCAGCAGTGATACAGGGCTCGGCTATGGCTACACCTTC.

This sequence joins TRBV7-2 and TRBJ2-7, with a weak D call TRBD2 (6 bases). CDR3 length equals 14 residues. The germline V and J ends were trimmed by 1 base and 4 bases, with 11 bases remaining between them. CDR1 and CDR2 (germline): SGHTA, FQGNSA. The CDR3 DNA follows: TGTGCCAGCAGCTTAGGGGGGACTCGATACGAGCAGTACTTC. Its translation: CASSLGGTRYEQYF.

This clonotype has ten or more counts. A read error may produce the germline difference seen at one junction end. The chain carries TRBV27 and TRBJ2-5, with 7 bases lining up with TRBD2. CDR1 is MNHEY, CDR2 SMNVEV, per germline (reference sequence). The CDR3 consists of 15 residues. CDR3 sequence: CASTPTSRLQATQYF. The CDR3 DNA follows: TGTGCCAGCACCCCGACTAGCCGGCTCCAAGCGACCCAGTACTTC.